Listed here are 14 T cell receptor beta chains from one sample, sequenced in a study of cytomegalovirus exposure and HLA in healthy donors. The PCR had 60 Vbeta and 13 Jbeta primers. Libraries were prepared by immunoSEQ multiplex PCR; TCRdb keeps only in-frame clonotypes and omits some of them. The sample includes tens of thousands of clones, 60% to 70% of them seen just once. The source material was PBMCs. These receptors were collected from a man in his forties in good health and CMV-seronegative.

The CDR3 coding sequence is TGTGCCAGCAGCCAAGATCGAGGGGGCGGCTCCTACGAGCAGTACTTC. It translates to CASSQDRGGGSYEQYF. The V and J genes are TRBV4-2 and TRBJ2-7; 7 nucleotides match TRBD1. Germline assignment: CDR1 LGHNA and CDR2 YNFKEQ. CDR3 length equals 16 residues. With 0 bases clipped from V and 0 bases from J, the junction kept 5 bases outside the gene matches.

The gene calls are TRBV5-4 and TRBJ2-5; D call uncertain. Trimming took 4 bases from V and 5 from J, leaving 12 bases between them. This CDR3 is built from 13 residues. The germline V gene encodes CDR1 SGHNT and CDR2 YYREEE (reference sequence). The CDR3 coding sequence is TGTGCCAGCAGCCGCAACGGTGTGGAGACCCAGTACTTC. Amino acids: CASSRNGVETQYF.

The chain couples TRBV14 to TRBJ2-6; tentative D call: TRBD2 (5 bases). V lost 4 bases and J 0 bases, leaving 13 bases between the germline ends. CDR1 SGHDN and CDR2 FVKESK come from the germline V gene. The CDR3 extends over 17 amino acids. CDR3 nucleotide sequence: TGTGCCAGCAGCCTATCTTGGAGGCCCTCTGGGGCCAACGTCCTGACTTTC. Translated, it gives CASSLSWRPSGANVLTF. The whole variable domain, remainder taken from reference TRBV14 and TRBJ2-6, is EAGVTQFPSHSVIEKGQTVTLRCDPISGHDNLYWYRRVMGKEIKFLLHFVKESKQDESGMPNNRFLAERTGGTYSTLKVQPAELEDSGVYFCASSLSWRPSGANVLTFGAGSRLTVL.

The sample holds one count of this clone. This chain uses TRBV6-6 with TRBJ1-1; the D gene is possibly TRBD1 (5 bases). The V and J ends lost 0 bases and 0 bases respectively, with 11 bases between them. Germline loops: CDR1 MNHNY, CDR2 SVGAGI (reference sequence). CDR3 size: 16 residues. This CDR3 reads CASSYSPGRMNTEAFF. CDR3 coding DNA: TGTGCCAGCAGTTACTCCCCAGGGCGCATGAACACTGAAGCTTTCTTT.

The J gene is TRBJ1-6, the V gene TRBV5-1, with 7 bases identical to TRBD1. This CDR3 contains 15 residues. Germline V gives CDR1 SGHRS, CDR2 YFSETQ. V shed 4 bases and J 8 bases; nucleotides not matched to a gene: 9. CDR3 nucleotide sequence: TGCGCCAGCAGCACCACAGGGGATCCCGATTCACCCCTCCACTTT. It translates to CASSTTGDPDSPLHF.

V gene TRBV30 combines with J gene TRBJ2-1; no clear D. In germline, CDR1 is GTSNPN, CDR2 SVGIG (reference sequence). The CDR3 has 13 residues. V shed 1 base and J shed 0 bases, with 4 bases lying between them. CDR3 protein: CAWSGSSYNEQFF. The DNA for the CDR3 is TGTGCCTGGAGTGGTAGCTCCTACAATGAGCAGTTCTTC.

The J gene is TRBJ1-3, the V gene TRBV7-9; D unclear. V was pared by 5 bases and J by 2 bases, with 4 bases between. The CDR3 has 12 residues. Germline V gives CDR1 SEHNR, CDR2 FQNEAQ (reference sequence). CDR3 amino acids: CASSAAGNTIYF. The CDR3 coding sequence is TGTGCCAGCAGCGCAGCTGGAAACACCATATATTTT.

The chain carries TRBV5-1 and TRBJ1-2; a weak D match, TRBD1 (5 bases). Deletions cut 4 bases from V and 1 base from J, with 8 bases between. The CDR3 length is 13 residues. Germline V gene lookup returns CDR1 SGHRS and CDR2 YFSETQ. The CDR3 DNA reads as TGCGCCAGCAGCACGACAGTTAACTATGGCTACACCTTC. It encodes CASSTTVNYGYTF.

The chain has TRBV10-3 and TRBJ2-2; no clear D gene. This CDR3 has 15 residues. Per germline, CDR1 ENHRY and CDR2 SYGVKD. V shed 4 bases and J shed 2 bases, with 11 bases lying between them. The chain's CDR3 is CAISGLAPNTGELFF. CDR3 sequence (DNA): TGTGCCATCAGTGGGCTCGCCCCTAACACCGGGGAGCTGTTTTTT.

The V and J genes are TRBV19 and TRBJ1-2, with 7 bases identical to TRBD1. This CDR3 is 11 amino acids long. Per germline, CDR1 LNHDA and CDR2 SQIVND (reference sequence). The CDR3 bases are TGTGCTACCGGGACAGTGTTTGGCTACACCTTC. Its protein is CATGTVFGYTF.

This chain links TRBV14 with TRBJ2-3; 8 bases are shared with TRBD1. The germline gives CDR1 SGHDN, CDR2 FVKESK. The V and J ends lost 4 bases and 0 bases, in that order; junction bases with no gene match: 3. There are 15 residues in the CDR3. The CDR3 DNA sequence: TGTGCCAGCAGCCTCACAGGGGGAAGCACAGATACGCAGTATTTT. Residues: CASSLTGGSTDTQYF.

This clone has more than one count but fewer than ten. The V call is TRBV4-1, the J call TRBJ1-3; no reliable D call. The length of the CDR3 is 13 residues. V shed 1 base and J shed 7 bases, with 8 bases lying between them. The germline V gene has CDR1 MGHRA and CDR2 YSYEKL. The chain's CDR3 is CASSQVMGNTIYF. The CDR3, as DNA: TGCGCCAGCAGCCAAGTTATGGGCAACACCATATATTTT.

This chain connects TRBV4-3 to TRBJ2-1, with D possibly matching TRBD2 (7 bases). Trimming took off 2 bases at V and 6 bases at J, with 20 bases between the two ends. CDR1 is LGHNA, CDR2 YSLEER, per germline. The CDR3 spans 17 residues. The CDR3 DNA follows: TGCGCCAGCAGCCAACGAGGGGGGGCGGTCTCTGGCAATGAGCAGTTCTTC. This gives the protein CASSQRGGAVSGNEQFF.

The chain employs TRBV6-5 and TRBJ2-7, with D maybe TRBD2 (6 bases). Trimming took 0 bases from V and 4 from J, leaving 13 bases between them. The CDR3 consists of 15 residues. The germline V gene encodes CDR1 MNHEY and CDR2 SVGAGI. The CDR3 nucleotides are TGTGCCAGCAGTTACTCGGGGGGAGGTGAGTACGAGCAGTACTTC. Encoded protein: CASSYSGGGEYEQYF.